Sequencing of this T cell receptor (beta chain) was carried out in a study of blood T cell repertoires in COVID-19. Background on the study: In each case, the material was cDNA or gDNA derived from T cells, B-cell-depleted T cells, or PBMCs.

Those enrolled, adults aged roughly 18 to 89 years, came from 25 or so US areas. Cohort 3 donors were reported recovered after two negative PCRs, clearance, or symptom resolution. As processed by the authors: Amplifying reference gene primers gave estimates of nucleated cell counts. The protocol was immunoSEQ multiplex PCR, while the TCRdb copy is restricted to in-frame clones and leaves out a portion. V and J calls plus clone size are reproduced from that table; the DNA served to infer D and trimming. The table lists about 270,000 clones, around 87% of them singletons. The sequence derives from a woman between 18 and 29 years old who had recovered from COVID-19. Material for sequencing was PBMCs or T cells enriched from blood (not recorded which).

The CDR3 spells CASSEYTQGGGGYTF. In nucleotides, the CDR3 is TGTGCCAGCAGTGAATATACACAGGGTGGTGGAGGCTACACCTTC. This chain links TRBV25-1 with TRBJ1-2; D perhaps matches TRBD1 (6 bases). V was cut by 0 bases and J by 8 bases, with 16 bases left in between. Germline V gene lookup returns CDR1 MGHDK and CDR2 SYGVNS. The CDR3 is 15 amino acids.